The 3 T cell receptor beta chains in this list originate from one sample, sequenced in a study of blood T cell repertoires in COVID-19. Profiling relied on immunoSEQ multiplex PCR, and the TCRdb table lists in-frame clones only, not all of them. The sample gives 150,000 or so clones, approximately 84% of which show up once; more than 40% is in the top ten. The sample taken for sequencing was peripheral blood. The source of these receptors is a human donor in a cohort sampled during active COVID-19.

A few counts support this clone. This sample also contains other DNA sequences that code for the same CDR3. The chain is built from TRBV7-9 and TRBJ1-1, with D unresolved. Trimming took off 4 bases at V and 3 bases at J, with 12 bases between the two ends. Looked up from germline, CDR1 is SEHNR and CDR2 is FQNEAQ (reference sequence). This CDR3 has 14 residues. The CDR3 loop is CASSSGGGYTEAFF. Written as DNA, the CDR3 is TGTGCCAGCAGCTCCGGAGGAGGGTACACTGAAGCTTTCTTT.

This chain links TRBV6-5 with TRBJ2-6, with D possibly TRBD1 on 6 matching bases. This CDR3 has 15 residues. V was clipped by 6 bases and J by 1 base, with 10 bases between them. Looked up from germline, CDR1 is MNHEY and CDR2 is SVGAGI. The CDR3, as DNA: TGTGCCAGCAGCCAGGACAGTTCTGGGGCCAACGTCCTGACTTTC. The encoded protein is CASSQDSSGANVLTF.

The V call is TRBV5-8, the J call TRBJ2-4; TRBD1 matches 7 bases. Germline CDR1 reads SGHTS; CDR2 reads YDEGEE. The J segment lost 1 base and the V segment lost 4 bases, leaving 8 bases of the junction unmatched. The CDR3 loop spans 16 amino acids. CDR3 in DNA: TGTGCCAGCAGCACCACAGGGGCGGTGGCCAAAAACATTCAGTACTTC. Protein: CASSTTGAVAKNIQYF.